This T cell receptor beta chain was obtained from a study of human T cells and chemical hapten exposure. On the study more broadly: Alopecia universalis, totalis or areata was present in patients who were mostly female. Study results and limitations: Compared to controls, expanded TCRs made significantly more large clusters of similar CDR3s.

This clonotype occurred a few times. What it binds is not known. The time point denotes: pre-sensitization, week 0. The treatment was: therapeutic diphenylcyclopropenone sensitization with weekly scalp DPC. People who gave samples had alopecia, were 18 to 70 years old, and were suitable for DPC. How the authors handled the data: A typical sample had around 96,000 TCRs, with roughly 20,000 to 700,000 overall. TCRdb fed the RACE reads into MiXCR, producing one record per CDR3 protein. The V and J calls here are based on TCRdb, not the publication. The table shows approximately 260,000 distinct CDR3 sequences, with approximately 8% occurring only once. This CDR3 has 15 residues. The germline V gene encodes CDR1 MDHEN and CDR2 SYDVKM. The V and J ends lost 8 bases and 6 bases, in that order; junction bases with no gene match: 11.

The specimen comprised whole blood, sampled in connection with sensitization to the hapten diphenylcyclopropenone (DPC). This chain connects TRBV28 to TRBJ2-1; 9 bases line up with TRBD1. The source of this sequence is a man in his late teens or twenties with alopecia areata. Some clones in this sample may be carry-over from other donors' samples. CDR3 in DNA: TGTGCCAGCCACGGCCCGGGACAGGGCCCCAATGAGCAGTTCTTC. Protein product: CASHGPGQGPNEQFF.